This entry lists 19 T cell receptor beta chains sequenced from one sample in a study of cytotoxic CD8 clonotypes in ibrutinib-treated CLL. Generated by immunoSEQ multiplex PCR, the TCRdb table keeps only in-frame clones and is missing some. The data hold 35,000 to 40,000 clones, with over 45% observed a single time. The specimen comprised PBMCs, sampled before ibrutinib treatment. These receptors originate from a human donor with chronic lymphocytic leukemia.

This clone has only a few counts. The chain is built from TRBV19 and TRBJ2-3, with D hard to call. CDR3 length equals 12 residues. Trimming cost V 4 bases and J 9 bases, with 11 bases left between them. Germline assignment: CDR1 LNHDA and CDR2 SQIVND (reference sequence). In nucleotides, the CDR3 is TGTGCCAGTAGTACCCCCCCGGCAACGCAGTATTTT. Protein: CASSTPPATQYF.

In its sample, this clone was seen a few times. The junction does not match germline at one end; this may be a read error. This chain connects TRBV28 to TRBJ1-1; D not certain. CDR3 length equals 15 residues. Per the germline V gene, CDR1 is MDHEN and CDR2 is SYDVKM. CDR3 DNA sequence: TGTGCCAGCAGTTCCTTCCCCGGGCCTGGACCACCTTTCACCTTT. This codes for CASSSFPGPGPPFTF.

This clone was detected a few times. V and J are TRBV5-4 and TRBJ2-2; 10 bases fit TRBD2. The length of the CDR3 is 17 residues. J lost 2 bases, V lost 0 bases, and 4 bases had no gene match. CDR1 SGHNT and CDR2 YYREEE come from the germline V gene (reference sequence). CDR3 DNA: TGTGCCAGCAGCTTGGTGCTAGCGGGGGCAAACACCGGGGAGCTGTTTTTT. Its protein product is CASSLVLAGANTGELFF.

V and J are TRBV7-9 and TRBJ2-7; the D gene is possibly TRBD2 (5 bases). The CDR3 spans 14 residues. Germline CDR1 is SEHNR and CDR2 is FQNEAQ (reference sequence). Deletions cut 1 base from V and 6 bases from J, with 13 bases between. The CDR3 DNA sequence: TGTGCCAGCAGCTTAGATCAACTAGTTCTCGAGCAGTACTTC. It encodes CASSLDQLVLEQYF.

This chain uses TRBV30 with TRBJ1-1, with D possibly matching TRBD1 (5 bases). With 2 bases removed from V and 4 bases from J, the gap between germline ends came to 11 bases. Germline V gives CDR1 GTSNPN, CDR2 SVGIG (reference sequence). CDR3 size: 13 residues. CDR3 sequence reads: CAWSPGRSTEAFF. CDR3 in DNA: TGTGCCTGGAGTCCAGGGAGGAGCACTGAAGCTTTCTTT. Variable domain in full (rest from reference TRBV30 and TRBJ1-1): SQTIHQWPATLVQPVGSPLSLECTVEGTSNPNLYWYRQAAGRGLQLLFYSVGIGQISSEVPQNLSASRPQDRQFILSSKKLLLSDSGFYLCAWSPGRSTEAFFGQGTRLTVV.

This chain connects TRBV4-1 to TRBJ1-2; D gene unclear. The CDR3 consists of 11 residues. Germline values: CDR1 MGHRA, CDR2 YSYEKL. Deletions cut 0 bases from V and 7 bases from J, with 3 bases between. This CDR3 reads CASSQEAGYTF. Here the CDR3 DNA reads TGCGCCAGCAGCCAAGAGGCTGGCTACACCTTC.

V and J are TRBV7-2 and TRBJ2-2; D remains ambiguous. CDR1 SGHTA and CDR2 FQGNSA come from the germline V gene. The CDR3 has 17 amino acids. V lost 2 bases to trimming and J lost 0 bases, with 13 bases between them. In nucleotides, the CDR3 is TGTGCCAGCAGCTTAATTCCAAGGTCCCCGAACACCGGGGAGCTGTTTTTT. Encoded protein: CASSLIPRSPNTGELFF.

This clone was seen only a few times. The chain combines TRBV28 with TRBJ1-2; possible D gene TRBD1, 6 bases. The CDR3 contains 17 residues. CDR1 and CDR2 (germline): MDHEN, SYDVKM. The germline V and J ends were trimmed by 3 bases and 2 bases, with 19 bases remaining between them. This chain's CDR3 is CASSFSDRIESNYGYTF. In nucleotides, the CDR3 is TGTGCCAGCAGTTTTTCGGACAGAATCGAAAGCAACTATGGCTACACCTTC.

The CDR3 loop reads CASSPRTVNTEAFF. CDR3 nucleotides: TGCGCCAGCAGCCCCCGGACGGTGAACACTGAAGCTTTCTTT. The chain employs TRBV5-1 and TRBJ1-1, with unresolved D. The CDR3 runs to 14 residues. The V gene's germline CDR1 is SGHRS and CDR2 YFSETQ. Trimming took off 4 bases at V and 0 bases at J, with 10 bases between the two ends. The variable domain in full, completed from reference TRBV5-1 and TRBJ1-1, reads KAGVTQTPRYLIKTRGQQVTLSCSPISGHRSVSWYQQTPGQGLQFLFEYFSETQRNKGNFPGRFSGRQFSNSRSEMNVSTLELGDSALYLCASSPRTVNTEAFFGQGTRLTVV.

The chain carries TRBV18 and TRBJ2-5; the D is unclear. The length of the CDR3 is 14 residues. Trimming took off 0 bases at V and 1 base at J, with 6 bases between the two ends. Germline CDR1 KGHSH, CDR2 LQKENI. For the CDR3, the DNA is TGTGCCAGCTCACCACCGGCATTCCAAGAGACCCAGTACTTC. Residues: CASSPPAFQETQYF.

V usage is TRBV11-3 and J usage is TRBJ2-1; D gene uncertain. The germline V and J ends were trimmed by 5 bases and 2 bases, with 10 bases remaining between them. The CDR3 covers 14 residues. Germline loops: CDR1 SGHNT, CDR2 YENEEA. Here the CDR3 reads CASSIRTPYNEQFF. The CDR3 DNA is TGTGCCAGCAGCATTCGGACCCCCTACAATGAGCAGTTCTTC.

By proportion, this clone is large. CDR3 sequence: CASSLGPGTGAASDQPQHF. CDR3 sequence (DNA): TGCGCCAGCAGCTTGGGACCCGGGACAGGGGCCGCCTCAGACCAGCCCCAGCATTTT. The chain couples TRBV5-1 to TRBJ1-5, with 10 bases fitting TRBD1. Germline trimming cut 0 bases from V and 7 bases from J; bases unmatched to any gene: 16. Germline CDR1 reads SGHRS; CDR2 reads YFSETQ. The CDR3 extends over 19 amino acids.

The V and J genes are TRBV19 and TRBJ2-5, with TRBD1 as a possible D gene (5 bases). CDR1 is LNHDA, CDR2 SQIVND, per germline (reference sequence). The V gene lost 3 bases and the J gene lost 4 bases, with 9 bases spanning the gap. This CDR3 is 13 amino acids long. The CDR3 protein is CASSIVGVETQYF. The DNA of the CDR3 is TGTGCCAGTAGTATTGTAGGGGTAGAGACCCAGTACTTC. Complete variable domain (other parts from reference TRBV19 and TRBJ2-5): DGGITQSPKYLFRKEGQNVTLSCEQNLNHDAMYWYRQDPGQGLRLIYYSQIVNDFQKGDIAEGYSVSREKKESFPLTVTSAQKNPTAFYLCASSIVGVETQYFGPGTRLLVL.

The J gene is TRBJ2-7, the V gene TRBV7-2; D ambiguous. Germline V gene sequence: CDR1 SGHTA, CDR2 FQGNSA. The CDR3 contains 14 residues. V was shortened by 3 bases and J by 2 bases, with 11 bases between the two germline ends. The CDR3 loop is CASSFEYKAYEQYF. CDR3 DNA sequence: TGTGCCAGCAGCTTTGAGTACAAAGCCTACGAGCAGTACTTC.

This clone came up a few times. The chain is built from TRBV4-2 and TRBJ1-6; perhaps TRBD1 as D (6 bases). The CDR3 spans 17 residues. In germline, CDR1 is LGHNA, CDR2 YNFKEQ. V dropped 4 bases and J dropped 3 bases, with 16 bases sitting between them. Here the CDR3 DNA reads TGTGCCAGCAGCCGAAGCCTACAGGGAAGCTATAATTCACCCCTCCACTTT. Translating gives CASSRSLQGSYNSPLHF.

V usage is TRBV5-1 and J usage is TRBJ1-4, with D tentatively TRBD1 (5 bases). Trimming removed 0 bases at V and 2 bases at J, with 14 bases between. The CDR3 has 17 residues. The germline V gene has CDR1 SGHRS and CDR2 YFSETQ. CDR3 nucleotides: TGCGCCAGCAGCTTGGGGGCAGGGAGAGGGACTAATGAAAAACTGTTTTTT. This codes for CASSLGAGRGTNEKLFF.

This clone appeared a few times. The chain carries TRBV18 and TRBJ1-1; 8 bases are a match to TRBD1. The CDR3 is 14 residues long. The ends lost 8 bases at V and 0 bases at J; junction bases unmatched: 5. CDR1 and CDR2 (germline): KGHSH, LQKENI. CDR3 region: CASGRQGMNTEAFF. In nucleotides, the CDR3 is TGTGCCAGCGGAAGACAGGGGATGAACACTGAAGCTTTCTTT.

This chain joins TRBV7-8 and TRBJ1-1, with a possible D match to TRBD1 (6 bases). The CDR3 has 15 amino acids. The V gene's germline CDR1 is SGHVS and CDR2 FQNEAQ. V lost 8 bases, J lost 6 bases, and 22 bases lay in between. The CDR3 sequence: CASDLYTSGAAEAFF. The CDR3 region has the DNA TGTGCCAGCGATCTTTATACTTCAGGGGCTGCTGAAGCTTTCTTT.

This chain connects TRBV19 to TRBJ1-6; D uncertain. Per the germline V gene, CDR1 is LNHDA and CDR2 is SQIVND (reference sequence). V lost 5 bases and J 3 bases, leaving 5 bases between the germline ends. There are 13 residues in the CDR3. CDR3 sequence reads: CASSWGYNSPLHF. CDR3 DNA: TGTGCCAGTAGTTGGGGCTATAATTCACCCCTCCACTTT. The full variable domain, its missing parts supplied by reference TRBV19 and TRBJ1-6, is DGGITQSPKYLFRKEGQNVTLSCEQNLNHDAMYWYRQDPGQGLRLIYYSQIVNDFQKGDIAEGYSVSREKKESFPLTVTSAQKNPTAFYLCASSWGYNSPLHFGNGTRLTVT.